The T cell receptor beta chain under discussion was sequenced for a study of Ad26.COV2.S vaccination and SARS-CoV-2 variants. Treatment reported: some 20 received Ad26.COV2.S at low or high dose, single or two shots; roughly five received placebo; per-sample allocation not given. Sampling took place 63 days after the first vaccine or placebo injection. Method: immunoSEQ multiplex PCR; TCRdb's copy keeps in-frame clones and lacks some. The table has 300,000 to 350,000 clones, roughly 90% seen once. The sequencing here drew on peripheral blood, taken in a trial of Ad26.COV2.S vaccine versus placebo. This TCR came from a person between 18 and 65 years old who received the Ad26.COV2.S COVID-19 vaccine or a placebo.

The CDR3 DNA reads as TGTGCCAGCAGCCAACTATCGGACACTGAAGCTTTCTTT. This gives the protein CASSQLSDTEAFF. This rearrangement joins TRBV14 to TRBJ1-1; D gene uncertain. The V gene's germline CDR1 is SGHDN and CDR2 FVKESK. V lost 2 bases to trimming and J lost 3 bases, with 7 bases between them. This CDR3 comprises 13 residues.